This T cell receptor beta chain appears in the sequencing data of a study of cytomegalovirus exposure and HLA in healthy donors. Worth noting for this clone: Its antigen remains unknown.

Findings and limits, study-wide: For presence/absence analyses, sequencing depth was assumed to be roughly uniform across donors. As a later analysis showed, a missense DCLRE1C variant was linked to trimming of TCR beta V- and J-genes.

The PCR made use of 60 Vbeta and 13 Jbeta primers. Repertoires were generated with immunoSEQ multiplex PCR, while TCRdb's copy carries only in-frame clones and drops some. Here the sample spans about 170,000 clones, approximately 81% being singletons. V shed 11 bases and J 3 bases; nucleotides not matched to a gene: 4. The CDR3 sequence is 12 residues long. Germline V CDR1 and CDR2: LNHDA, SQIVND (reference sequence). What was sequenced was PBMCs. This receptor was obtained from a woman between 18 and 30 years old in good health and CMV-seronegative. The genes are TRBV19 and TRBJ2-1, with TRBD1 matching over 7 bases. The CDR3 loop is CACRDSYNEQFF. The CDR3 coding sequence is TGTGCCTGCCGGGACAGCTACAATGAGCAGTTCTTC.